The 20 T cell receptor beta chains below all came from one sample that was sequenced in a study of T cell changes during pregnancy in multiple sclerosis. Clones were read by immunoSEQ multiplex PCR, and TCRdb kept only the in-frame ones, dropping some. This table holds tens of thousands of clones, more than 85% found once. The starting material was CD4+ T cells from peripheral blood mononuclear cells, obtained in the second trimester of pregnancy. The receptors were sampled from a female donor in good health, enrolled as a control in a pregnancy study.

This clone was counted once. The chain has TRBV10-3 and TRBJ2-7, with 7 bases fitting TRBD1. CDR1 ENHRY and CDR2 SYGVKD come from the germline V gene. The CDR3 length is 13 residues. V dropped 4 bases and J dropped 9; count of bases not matched to a gene: 9. The CDR3 DNA reads TGTGCCATCAGTGGGCCTGGGGACAGCCCGCAGTACTTC. Translation gives CAISGPGDSPQYF.

The chain has TRBV27 and TRBJ1-5; tentatively, D is TRBD1 (6 bases). This CDR3 is built from 14 residues. The V and J ends lost 6 bases and 4 bases respectively, with 13 bases between them. Per germline, CDR1 MNHEY and CDR2 SMNVEV (reference sequence). The CDR3 region has the DNA TGTGCCAGCAGACCACAGGGCGTTAATCAGCCCCAGCATTTT. Amino acid sequence: CASRPQGVNQPQHF.

The V and J genes are TRBV28 and TRBJ2-3; a weak D match, TRBD1 (5 bases). The length of the CDR3 is 14 residues. Germline V gives CDR1 MDHEN, CDR2 SYDVKM. The V end was cut by 8 bases, the J end by 2 bases, with 14 bases between. This chain's CDR3 is CASGQGDTTDTQYF. The DNA of the CDR3 is TGTGCCAGCGGCCAGGGCGATACCACAGATACGCAGTATTTT.

This chain links TRBV6-5 with TRBJ1-2; D remains ambiguous. The V and J ends lost 5 bases and 4 bases respectively, with 14 bases between them. The CDR3 runs 14 residues. CDR1 and CDR2 (germline): MNHEY, SVGAGI. For the CDR3, the DNA is TGTGCCAGCAGTCCAATGGCGGATCCCTATGGCTACACCTTC. This sequence encodes CASSPMADPYGYTF.

The V call is TRBV18, the J call TRBJ1-1; perhaps TRBD1 as D (6 bases). This CDR3 is built from 15 residues. Trimming removed 0 bases from V and 2 bases from J, with 10 bases in between. Germline lookup yields CDR1 KGHSH and CDR2 LQKENI. The CDR3 nucleotides are TGTGCCAGCTCACCACCTAAGGACAGAAACACTGAAGCTTTCTTT. As protein: CASSPPKDRNTEAFF.

The rearrangement uses TRBV1 and TRBJ2-1; the table assigns TRBD2, which was not confirmed against the DNA. TRBV1 is a pseudogene. The length of the CDR3 is 15 residues. CDR3 loop: CTSSHGLLHFMEQFF. For the CDR3, the DNA is TGCACCAGCAGCCACGGACTACTCCACTTTATGGAGCAGTTCTTC.

V and J are TRBV5-1 and TRBJ1-3, with D unclear. The CDR3 length is 15 residues. V lost 0 bases and J lost 4, with 11 bases in between. Per germline, CDR1 SGHRS and CDR2 YFSETQ. The CDR3 region is CASSLATGIGNTIYF. The CDR3 DNA sequence: TGCGCCAGCAGCTTGGCTACGGGGATAGGAAACACCATATATTTT. Together with reference TRBV5-1 and TRBJ1-3, the CDR3 gives the full variable domain: KAGVTQTPRYLIKTRGQQVTLSCSPISGHRSVSWYQQTPGQGLQFLFEYFSETQRNKGNFPGRFSGRQFSNSRSEMNVSTLELGDSALYLCASSLATGIGNTIYFGEGSWLTVV.

The chain joins TRBV7-2 to TRBJ2-3; TRBD1 aligns across 9 bases. The CDR3 sequence is 15 residues long. Per germline, CDR1 SGHTA and CDR2 FQGNSA. Losses at the gene ends were 6 bases for V and 1 base for J; bases not matched to a gene: 5. This CDR3 reads CASRRDRVGTDTQYF. The CDR3 DNA follows: TGTGCCAGCAGGAGGGACAGGGTGGGCACAGATACGCAGTATTTT.

Only one count was recorded for this clone. This chain joins TRBV2 and TRBJ1-5; D not certain. Germline assignment: CDR1 SNHLY and CDR2 FYNNEI. The germline V and J ends were trimmed by 7 bases and 7 bases, with 14 bases remaining between them. The CDR3 spans 13 residues. This CDR3 reads CASNEGWEQPQHF. For the CDR3, the DNA is TGTGCCAGCAACGAGGGCTGGGAGCAGCCCCAGCATTTT.

The rearrangement uses TRBV6-4 and TRBJ2-2, with 10 bases lining up with TRBD2. The CDR3 extends over 14 amino acids. V was clipped by 5 bases and J by 4 bases; unmatched bases: 1. The germline V gene has CDR1 MRHNA and CDR2 SNTAGT. CDR3 loop: CASSRLAGTGELFF. The CDR3 DNA sequence: TGTGCCAGCAGTAGACTAGCGGGCACCGGGGAGCTGTTTTTT.

The rearrangement uses TRBV5-1 and TRBJ1-1; perhaps TRBD1 as D (5 bases). V was shortened by 3 bases and J by 2 bases, with 8 bases between the two germline ends. The germline V gene has CDR1 SGHRS and CDR2 YFSETQ. The CDR3 covers 13 residues. This CDR3 reads CASSWGGNTEAFF. CDR3 bases: TGCGCCAGCAGCTGGGGGGGAAACACTGAAGCTTTCTTT.

V gene TRBV7-6 combines with J gene TRBJ2-3; 9 nucleotides match TRBD2. This CDR3 spans 16 amino acids. Trimming removed 3 bases from V and 4 bases from J; junction bases left unmatched: 8. Germline V gene sequence: CDR1 SGHVS, CDR2 FNYEAQ. The CDR3 sequence is CASSLGGTSLADTQYF. The CDR3 DNA follows: TGTGCCAGCAGCTTGGGAGGGACTAGCCTTGCAGATACGCAGTATTTT.

This chain joins TRBV6-6 and TRBJ2-1, with TRBD1 identical over 7 bases. The CDR3 is 12 residues long. Germline CDR1 MNHNY, CDR2 SVGAGI (reference sequence). The trim removed 5 bases at V and 7 bases at J, leaving 2 bases unmatched. The CDR3 region has the DNA TGTGCCAGCAGTCGACAGGGAAATGAGCAGTTCTTC. It specifies CASSRQGNEQFF.

This chain joins TRBV6-5 and TRBJ1-1; 7 nucleotides agree with TRBD1. CDR3 length: 13 amino acids. The V segment lost 6 bases and the J segment 0 bases; nucleotides outside the gene matches: 1. Looked up from germline, CDR1 is MNHEY and CDR2 is SVGAGI. The CDR3 DNA reads as TGTGCCAGCAGAGGACAGGTGAACACTGAAGCTTTCTTT. Protein sequence: CASRGQVNTEAFF.

The chain couples TRBV9 to TRBJ2-7; 7 nucleotides align to TRBD1. CDR1 SGDLS and CDR2 YYNGEE come from the germline V gene. This CDR3 is built from 15 residues. V lost 2 bases, J lost 0 bases, and 5 bases stayed unmatched. The CDR3 protein is CASSVAGGDSYEQYF. The CDR3 DNA sequence: TGTGCCAGCAGCGTCGCAGGGGGTGACTCCTACGAGCAGTACTTC. The variable domain in full, with the rest retrieved from reference TRBV9 and TRBJ2-7, is DSGVTQTPKHLITATGQRVTLRCSPRSGDLSVYWYQQSLDQGLQFLIQYYNGEERAKGNILERFSAQQFPDLHSELNLSSLELGDSALYFCASSVAGGDSYEQYFGPGTRLTVT.

Only one count was recorded for this clone. The chain combines TRBV25-1 with TRBJ2-1; D might be TRBD1 (5 bases). V was cut by 3 bases and J by 5 bases, with 14 bases left in between. The CDR3 spans 15 residues. CDR1 and CDR2 from the germline V gene are MGHDK and SYGVNS. The CDR3 sequence: CASSEISGNHNEQFF. CDR3 sequence (DNA): TGTGCCAGCAGTGAGATCTCAGGGAACCACAATGAGCAGTTCTTC.

The DNA of the CDR3 is TGTGCCAGCAGTTTATCATCGGGGAATCAGCCCCAGCATTTT. Translation: CASSLSSGNQPQHF. The V and J genes are TRBV28 and TRBJ1-5; D is undetermined. V was trimmed by 1 base and J by 4 bases, leaving 8 bases between them. Germline CDR1 is MDHEN and CDR2 is SYDVKM. This CDR3 has 14 residues.

The rearrangement uses TRBV5-4 and TRBJ2-3, with a tentative D call TRBD2 (6 bases). Germline assignment: CDR1 SGHNT and CDR2 YYREEE (reference sequence). V lost 0 bases, J lost 4 bases, and 12 bases lay in between. The CDR3 totals 15 residues. DNA of the CDR3: TGTGCCAGCAGCTTGGGGGGAGGTTCGTCAGATACGCAGTATTTT. Amino acid sequence: CASSLGGGSSDTQYF. Complete variable domain (other parts from reference TRBV5-4 and TRBJ2-3): ETGVTQSPTHLIKTRGQQVTLRCSSQSGHNTVSWYQQALGQGPQFIFQYYREEENGRGNFPPRFSGLQFPNYSSELNVNALELDDSALYLCASSLGGGSSDTQYFGPGTRLTVL.

The sample holds a few counts of this clone. V usage is TRBV7-2 and J usage is TRBJ2-5, with TRBD2 identical over 9 bases. The CDR3 spans 16 residues. The germline V gene has CDR1 SGHTA and CDR2 FQGNSA. V lost 0 bases to trimming and J lost 4 bases; unmatched junction nucleotides: 6. CDR3 sequence: CASSLASGRVGETQYF. In DNA form, the CDR3 reads TGTGCCAGCAGCTTAGCTAGCGGGAGAGTCGGAGAGACCCAGTACTTC.

This chain connects TRBV4-3 to TRBJ1-2, with D unresolved. The CDR3 is 13 amino acids. V was pared by 0 bases and J by 9 bases, with 11 bases between. Germline-derived CDR1 and CDR2 are LGHNA and YSLEER. CDR3 bases: TGCGCCAGCAGCCAAGATGGCGAGGGCCGCTACACCTTC. As protein: CASSQDGEGRYTF.